Presented here are 32 T cell receptor beta chains from one specimen sequenced in a study of STAT5B mutations in CD4+ large granular lymphocyte leukemia. Some clones are missing from TCRdb's copy, which holds only in-frame ones; the method was immunoSEQ multiplex PCR. The data hold about 30,000 clones, with roughly 78% observed a single time. Sequenced input: CD4+ T cells from blood buffy coats. These receptors were collected from a human donor in good health.

Comments on this clone: One end of the junction is discordant with germline, which a read error may explain. This sequence joins TRBV7-7 and TRBJ2-2, with TRBD1 as a possible D gene (5 bases). Germline V gives CDR1 SSHAT, CDR2 FNYEAQ (reference sequence). This CDR3 has 14 amino acids. CDR3 sequence reads: CASSRQGNTGELFF. CDR3 in DNA: TGTGCTAGCAGCCGTCAGGGGAACACCGGGGAGCTGTTTTTT.

This sequence joins TRBV29-1 and TRBJ2-3; D not resolved. Germline V gene lookup returns CDR1 SQVTM and CDR2 ANQGSEA. V dropped 3 bases and J dropped 7 bases, with 11 bases sitting between them. The CDR3 is 12 residues long. The CDR3 sequence is CSVDLLGNTQYF. The CDR3 nucleotides are TGCAGCGTTGATTTATTGGGAAATACGCAGTATTTT.

This clone showed up just a few times. The chain is built from TRBV28 and TRBJ1-5; TRBD1 is a possible D gene (5 bases). V was shortened by 4 bases and J by 0 bases, with 10 bases between the two germline ends. From germline, CDR1 is MDHEN and CDR2 SYDVKM. The CDR3 sequence is 15 residues long. The CDR3 loop reads CASSSWGSSNQPQHF. The CDR3, as DNA: TGTGCCAGCAGTTCCTGGGGGTCTAGCAATCAGCCCCAGCATTTT.

This clone came up once. The rearrangement links TRBV6-5 to TRBJ1-1; a possible D gene is TRBD1 (5 bases). V was cut by 5 bases and J by 5 bases, with 18 bases left in between. This CDR3 comprises 15 residues. Germline-derived CDR1 and CDR2 are MNHEY and SVGAGI. CDR3 in DNA: TGTGCCAGCAGTCCTAATCCTCGGGGGGTTACTGAAGCTTTCTTT. Its translation: CASSPNPRGVTEAFF.

CDR3: CASSLAGTPGEFF. The CDR3, as DNA: TGTGCCAGCAGCTTGGCCGGTACCCCAGGGGAGTTCTTC. V usage is TRBV5-4 and J usage is TRBJ2-1; a weak D match, TRBD1 (6 bases). This CDR3 contains 13 residues. V lost 0 bases and J lost 14, with 15 bases in between. The germline gives CDR1 SGHNT, CDR2 YYREEE (reference sequence).

Concerning this clone itself: This CDR3 is missing its conserved last phenylalanine or tryptophan, likely due to a read error. No DNA is shown, since the ends of the CDR3 on it are uncertain; the CDR3 is the one TCRdb lists. The CDR3 reads CASSLKTG. The chain employs TRBV5-5 and TRBJ1-5; TRBD1 is the table's D call and was not checked against the DNA. Germline CDR1 reads SGHKS; CDR2 reads YYEKEE (reference sequence). With termini counted, the CDR3 has 8 amino acids.

This chain joins TRBV5-5 and TRBJ1-1; 8 bases match TRBD1. The CDR3 totals 16 residues. Germline CDR1 is SGHKS and CDR2 is YYEKEE (reference sequence). J was trimmed by 2 bases and V by 3 bases; bases with no gene match: 9. The CDR3 bases are TGTGCCAGCAGCTATTCAGGGGGCTTCTCCAACACTGAAGCTTTCTTT. It specifies CASSYSGGFSNTEAFF. Combining the CDR3 with reference TRBV5-5 and TRBJ1-1 gives the whole variable domain DAGVTQSPTHLIKTRGQQVTLRCSPISGHKSVSWYQQVLGQGPQFIFQYYEKEERGRGNFPDRFSARQFPNYSSELNVNALLLGDSALYLCASSYSGGFSNTEAFFGQGTRLTVV.

The chain carries TRBV18 and TRBJ1-2; D unresolved. The length of the CDR3 is 14 residues. With 6 bases removed from V and 4 bases from J, the gap between germline ends came to 15 bases. Germline assignment: CDR1 KGHSH and CDR2 LQKENI. CDR3 protein: CASSGGRVGYGYTF. The CDR3 coding sequence is TGTGCCAGCTCCGGAGGTAGGGTCGGCTATGGCTACACCTTC.

This clone has more than one count but fewer than ten. The genes are TRBV7-2 and TRBJ2-6, with a possible D match to TRBD1 (5 bases). Trimming removed 6 bases from V and 0 bases from J, with 6 bases in between. Per germline, CDR1 SGHTA and CDR2 FQGNSA. The CDR3 totals 14 residues. CDR3 DNA: TGTGCCAGCAGGCAGGGCTCTGGGGCCAACGTCCTGACTTTC. Its translation is CASRQGSGANVLTF.

J is TRBJ2-3 and V is TRBV10-2; D is perhaps TRBD2 (6 bases). The CDR3 length is 16 residues. Germline CDR1 is WSHSY and CDR2 is SAAADI. V was cut by 2 bases and J by 2 bases, with 14 bases left in between. CDR3 in amino acids: CASSEMAGLYTDTQYF. CDR3 sequence (DNA): TGCGCCAGCAGTGAGATGGCGGGGCTCTACACAGATACGCAGTATTTT.

V usage is TRBV4-2 and J usage is TRBJ2-3; a weak D match, TRBD2 (5 bases). V was clipped by 0 bases and J by 4 bases, with 14 bases between them. CDR1 and CDR2 (germline): LGHNA, YNFKEQ. The CDR3 has 16 amino acids. CDR3 sequence: CASSQELTNGADTQYF. The CDR3 DNA follows: TGTGCCAGCAGCCAAGAGCTGACTAATGGGGCAGATACGCAGTATTTT.

V usage is TRBV10-2 and J usage is TRBJ2-2, with a weak D call TRBD2 (5 bases). Trimming shortened V by 4 bases and J by 6 bases, and 9 bases separated the two germline ends. There are 13 residues in the CDR3. The V gene's germline CDR1 is WSHSY and CDR2 SAAADI. Here the CDR3 reads CASSGGFAGELFF. For the CDR3, the DNA is TGCGCCAGCAGTGGAGGGTTCGCCGGGGAGCTGTTTTTT.

This clone was counted a few times. The chain employs TRBV5-6 and TRBJ1-1, with 7 positions matching TRBD1. The CDR3 sequence is 13 residues long. V lost 3 bases to trimming and J lost 1 base; unmatched junction nucleotides: 0. Germline V gives CDR1 SGHDT, CDR2 YYEEEE. The CDR3 region is CASSWDRNTEAFF. The CDR3 nucleotides read TGTGCCAGCAGCTGGGACAGGAACACTGAAGCTTTCTTT.

This clone showed up just a few times. The V call is TRBV11-2, the J call TRBJ1-2; 9 bases fit TRBD1. This CDR3 has 15 residues. Looked up from germline, CDR1 is SGHAT and CDR2 is FQNNGV. The V gene end was trimmed by 5 bases and the J gene end by 3 bases; junction bases not matched to a gene: 7. DNA for the CDR3: TGTGCCAGCAGCAGCCGGGACAGGGTAGACTATGGCTACACCTTC. Translated, it gives CASSSRDRVDYGYTF.

V usage is TRBV7-8 and J usage is TRBJ2-7; 7 nucleotides line up with TRBD2. J gave up 0 bases and V 6 bases, and 8 bases lay outside the gene matches. Germline CDR1 is SGHVS and CDR2 is FQNEAQ. The CDR3 has 15 amino acids. The CDR3 nucleotides read TGTGCCAGCAGTTCTGCGGGGGTCCACTCCTACGAGCAGTACTTC. This codes for CASSSAGVHSYEQYF.

This clone turned up a few times. This chain connects TRBV28 to TRBJ2-7, with 9 bases identical to TRBD2. CDR1 is MDHEN, CDR2 SYDVKM, per germline. Trimming at V came to 5 bases and at J to 4 bases, leaving 3 bases not matched to a gene. CDR3 size: 13 residues. CDR3 sequence: CASSRGGAYEQYF. The DNA for the CDR3 is TGTGCCAGCAGTCGCGGGGGGGCTTACGAGCAGTACTTC.

The rearrangement uses TRBV4-2 and TRBJ2-6; D perhaps matches TRBD1 (5 bases). V was clipped by 0 bases and J by 3 bases, with 12 bases between them. Germline values: CDR1 LGHNA, CDR2 YNFKEQ. The CDR3 is made up of 17 amino acids. CDR3 DNA: TGTGCCAGCAGCCAAGATACCCAGGGCGGTGGGGCCAACGTCCTGACTTTC. It yields the protein CASSQDTQGGGANVLTF.

V is TRBV5-5 and J is TRBJ1-4; weak D call: TRBD1 (5 bases). Germline lookup yields CDR1 SGHKS and CDR2 YYEKEE (reference sequence). This CDR3 has 18 amino acids. V was trimmed by 4 bases and J by 7 bases, leaving 26 bases between them. CDR3 DNA sequence: TGTGCCAGCAGCCAGACGACAGACTTCAACCTAAGAACTGAAAAACTGTTTTTT. Its translation is CASSQTTDFNLRTEKLFF.

This clone appeared a single time. This chain uses TRBV28 with TRBJ2-5; TRBD2 matches 9 bases. This CDR3 contains 15 residues. V dropped 7 bases and J dropped 5; count of bases not matched to a gene: 11. Germline assignment: CDR1 MDHEN and CDR2 SYDVKM. The CDR3 reads CASTPAGGGRETQYF. CDR3 nucleotides: TGTGCCAGCACTCCGGCGGGGGGGGGCCGGGAGACCCAGTACTTC.

The chain couples TRBV29-1 to TRBJ2-7; TRBD1 or TRBD2 may be the D gene (5 bases each). V dropped 1 base and J dropped 6 bases, with 7 bases sitting between them. The germline V gene encodes CDR1 SQVTM and CDR2 ANQGSEA. The CDR3 spans 11 residues. The CDR3 sequence: CSVEGGSEQYF. The CDR3 nucleotides read TGCAGCGTTGAAGGGGGGAGCGAGCAGTACTTC.

This clone was counted once. The chain recombines TRBV5-4 with TRBJ2-1, with TRBD1 matching over 7 bases. CDR1 is SGHNT, CDR2 YYREEE, per germline (reference sequence). V lost 2 bases, J lost 4 bases, and 6 bases stayed unmatched. This CDR3 is built from 15 residues. CDR3 sequence reads: CASSFSGGSYNEQFF. CDR3 nucleotide sequence: TGTGCCAGCAGCTTCTCAGGGGGTTCATACAATGAGCAGTTCTTC.

The chain combines TRBV5-4 with TRBJ2-3, with D perhaps matching TRBD1 (6 bases). Germline V gives CDR1 SGHNT, CDR2 YYREEE (reference sequence). CDR3 length: 15 amino acids. Trimming cost V 4 bases and J 2 bases, with 14 bases left between them. This CDR3 reads CASSLDSDHTDTQYF. The CDR3, as DNA: TGTGCCAGCAGCCTGGACAGCGATCACACAGATACGCAGTATTTT.

The chain is built from TRBV7-9 and TRBJ2-3; TRBD1 matches at 10 bases. This CDR3 contains 15 residues. The germline gives CDR1 SEHNR, CDR2 FQNEAQ (reference sequence). With 2 bases clipped from V and 4 bases from J, the junction kept 3 bases outside the gene matches. As DNA, the CDR3 is TGTGCCAGCAGCTTACTGACAGGGGGCGCAGATACGCAGTATTTT. The encoded protein is CASSLLTGGADTQYF.

The genes are TRBV30 and TRBJ2-7; D is unresolved. The CDR3 spans 11 residues. Germline CDR1 is GTSNPN and CDR2 is SVGIG (reference sequence). The V gene lost 4 bases and the J gene lost 10 bases, with 14 bases spanning the gap. CDR3 in amino acids: CAWKSGRAQYF. The CDR3 DNA reads as TGTGCCTGGAAATCAGGCAGAGCCCAGTACTTC.

This clone was detected only a few times. This chain connects TRBV19 to TRBJ1-2; no clear D. Germline V lookup: CDR1 LNHDA, CDR2 SQIVND (reference sequence). This CDR3 spans 13 amino acids. With 2 bases removed from V and 4 bases from J, the gap between germline ends came to 8 bases. The CDR3 loop reads CASSITVLYGYTF. The CDR3 coding sequence is TGTGCCAGTAGTATAACCGTACTCTATGGCTACACCTTC.

The J gene is TRBJ1-6, the V gene TRBV9; TRBD1 might be the D (5 bases). The ends were cut back, 2 bases at V and 7 bases at J, with 10 bases in the middle. This CDR3 contains 14 residues. Germline V gene sequence: CDR1 SGDLS, CDR2 YYNGEE. CDR3 in DNA: TGTGCCAGCAGCGTTGGGGCGGCCAATTCACCCCTCCACTTT. It translates to CASSVGAANSPLHF.

This clone was observed a few times. The V gene is TRBV19, the J gene TRBJ1-5; D may be TRBD1 (6 bases). Germline CDR1 is LNHDA and CDR2 is SQIVND (reference sequence). The length of the CDR3 is 14 residues. V was trimmed by 9 bases and J by 5 bases, leaving 17 bases between them. The CDR3 region has the DNA TGTGCCAGCACCACCAGGGGAAGGGATCAGCCCCAGCATTTT. Translated: CASTTRGRDQPQHF. The complete variable domain, with remaining parts taken from reference TRBV19 and TRBJ1-5, reads DGGITQSPKYLFRKEGQNVTLSCEQNLNHDAMYWYRQDPGQGLRLIYYSQIVNDFQKGDIAEGYSVSREKKESFPLTVTSAQKNPTAFYLCASTTRGRDQPQHFGDGTRLSIL.

In its sample, this clone was seen once. The chain uses TRBV5-3 and TRBJ2-1, with D maybe TRBD1 (5 bases). TRBV5-3 qualifies as an ORF whose function is uncertain. This CDR3 is 13 amino acids long. Trimming stripped 4 bases from V and 5 bases from J, with 10 bases between. In DNA form, the CDR3 reads TGTGCCAGAAGCCCCGACAGCAACAATGAGCAGTTCTTC. Amino acid sequence: CARSPDSNNEQFF.

This chain links TRBV10-1 with TRBJ1-4; a possible D gene is TRBD1 (6 bases). Per the germline V gene, CDR1 is WNHNN and CDR2 is SYGVQD (reference sequence). The V gene lost 4 bases and the J gene lost 8 bases, with 11 bases spanning the gap. This CDR3 is built from 13 residues. The CDR3 region has the DNA TGCGCCAGCAGTGGACAGGTGGGCGAAAAACTGTTTTTT. Encoded protein: CASSGQVGEKLFF.

The V and J genes are TRBV6-1 and TRBJ1-2, with TRBD1 matching 7 bases. Germline values: CDR1 MNHNS, CDR2 SASEGT. The CDR3 contains 14 residues. The V gene end was trimmed by 3 bases and the J gene end by 4 bases; junction bases not matched to a gene: 5. CDR3 sequence: CASSENRGGYGYTF. For the CDR3, the DNA is TGTGCCAGCAGTGAGAACAGGGGAGGCTATGGCTACACCTTC.

The J gene is TRBJ1-6, the V gene TRBV7-6, with D maybe TRBD1 (6 bases). The CDR3 spans 14 residues. Trimming shortened V by 4 bases and J by 7 bases, and 11 bases separated the two germline ends. CDR1 is SGHVS, CDR2 FNYEAQ, per germline. CDR3 sequence: CASSSITGNSPLHF. In nucleotides, the CDR3 is TGTGCCAGCAGCTCCATAACAGGGAATTCACCCCTCCACTTT.

Only a few counts were recorded for this clone. The chain is built from TRBV18 and TRBJ2-2; TRBD1 matches 7 bases. The CDR3 is 13 residues long. CDR1 is KGHSH, CDR2 LQKENI, per germline. V was pared by 2 bases and J by 7 bases, with 1 base of the junction left unmatched. In DNA, the CDR3 is TGTGCCAGCTCACCAAGGGACAGCGGGGAGCTGTTTTTT. Translation: CASSPRDSGELFF.